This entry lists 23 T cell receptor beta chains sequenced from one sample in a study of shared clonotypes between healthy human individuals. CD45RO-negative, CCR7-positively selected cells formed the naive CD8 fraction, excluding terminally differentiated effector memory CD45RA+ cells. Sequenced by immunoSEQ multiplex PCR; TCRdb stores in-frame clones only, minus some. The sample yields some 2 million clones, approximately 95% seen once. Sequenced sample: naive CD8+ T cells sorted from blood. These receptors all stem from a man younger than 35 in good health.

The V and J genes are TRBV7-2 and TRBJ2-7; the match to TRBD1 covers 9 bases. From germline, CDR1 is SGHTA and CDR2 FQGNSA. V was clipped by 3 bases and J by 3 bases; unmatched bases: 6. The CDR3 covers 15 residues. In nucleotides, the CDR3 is TGTGCCAGCAGCTTTTTTGGACAGGGGTACTACGAGCAGTACTTC. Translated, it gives CASSFFGQGYYEQYF. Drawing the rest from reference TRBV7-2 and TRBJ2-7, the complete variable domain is GAGVSQSPSNKVTEKGKDVELRCDPISGHTALYWYRQSLGQGLEFLIYFQGNSAPDKSGLPSDRFSAERTGGSVSTLTIQRTQQEDSAVYLCASSFFGQGYYEQYFGPGTRLTVT.

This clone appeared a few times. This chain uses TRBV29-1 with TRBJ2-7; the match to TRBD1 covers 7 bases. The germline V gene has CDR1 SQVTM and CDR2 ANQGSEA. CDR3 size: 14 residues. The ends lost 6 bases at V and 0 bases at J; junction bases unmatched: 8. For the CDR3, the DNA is TGCAGCGTGGTCCCAGGACAGGCCTCCTACGAGCAGTACTTC. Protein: CSVVPGQASYEQYF.

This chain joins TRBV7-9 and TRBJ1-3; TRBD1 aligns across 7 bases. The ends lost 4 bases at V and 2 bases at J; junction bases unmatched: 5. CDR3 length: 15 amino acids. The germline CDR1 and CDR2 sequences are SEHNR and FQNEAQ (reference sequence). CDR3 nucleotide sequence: TGTGCCAGCAGCTCTCAAACAGGGGCTGGAAACACCATATATTTT. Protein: CASSSQTGAGNTIYF.

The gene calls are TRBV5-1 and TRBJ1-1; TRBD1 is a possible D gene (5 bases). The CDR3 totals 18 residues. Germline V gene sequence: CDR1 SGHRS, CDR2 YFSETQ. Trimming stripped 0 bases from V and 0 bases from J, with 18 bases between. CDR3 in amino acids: CASSLGEGLFRMNTEAFF. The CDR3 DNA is TGCGCCAGCAGCTTGGGTGAGGGGCTGTTTAGAATGAACACTGAAGCTTTCTTT.

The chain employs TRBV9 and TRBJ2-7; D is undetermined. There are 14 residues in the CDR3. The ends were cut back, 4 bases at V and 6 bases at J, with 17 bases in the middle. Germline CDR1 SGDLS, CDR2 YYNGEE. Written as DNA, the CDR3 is TGTGCCAGCAGCCCGGACCGCTCAGTTAGCGAGCAGTACTTC. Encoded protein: CASSPDRSVSEQYF.

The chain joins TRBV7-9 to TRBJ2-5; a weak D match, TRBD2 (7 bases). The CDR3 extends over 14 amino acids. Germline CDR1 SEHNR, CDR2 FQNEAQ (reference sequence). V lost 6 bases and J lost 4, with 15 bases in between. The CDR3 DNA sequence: TGTGCCAGCAGGCTAGGGGGGGTCCCAGAGACCCAGTACTTC. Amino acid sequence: CASRLGGVPETQYF.

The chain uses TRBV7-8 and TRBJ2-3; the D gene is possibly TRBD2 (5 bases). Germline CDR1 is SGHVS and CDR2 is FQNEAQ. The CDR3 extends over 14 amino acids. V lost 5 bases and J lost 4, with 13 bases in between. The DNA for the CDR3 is TGTGCCAGCAGCCGCGGAGGAGCCCCAGATACGCAGTATTTT. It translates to CASSRGGAPDTQYF.

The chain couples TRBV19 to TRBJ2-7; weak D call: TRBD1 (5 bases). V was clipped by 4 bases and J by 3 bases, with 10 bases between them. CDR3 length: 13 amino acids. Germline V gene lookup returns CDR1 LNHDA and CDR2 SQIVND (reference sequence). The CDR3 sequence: CASSKTVSYEQYF. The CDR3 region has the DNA TGTGCCAGTAGTAAGACAGTAAGCTACGAGCAGTACTTC. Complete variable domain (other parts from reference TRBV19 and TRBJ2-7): DGGITQSPKYLFRKEGQNVTLSCEQNLNHDAMYWYRQDPGQGLRLIYYSQIVNDFQKGDIAEGYSVSREKKESFPLTVTSAQKNPTAFYLCASSKTVSYEQYFGPGTRLTVT.

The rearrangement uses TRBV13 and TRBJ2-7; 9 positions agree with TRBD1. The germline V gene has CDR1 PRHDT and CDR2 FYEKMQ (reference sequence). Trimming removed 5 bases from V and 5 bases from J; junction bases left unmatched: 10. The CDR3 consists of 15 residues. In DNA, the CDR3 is TGTGCCAGCAGCCCGGGGACAGGGCTCCCCCACGAGCAGTACTTC. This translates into CASSPGTGLPHEQYF.

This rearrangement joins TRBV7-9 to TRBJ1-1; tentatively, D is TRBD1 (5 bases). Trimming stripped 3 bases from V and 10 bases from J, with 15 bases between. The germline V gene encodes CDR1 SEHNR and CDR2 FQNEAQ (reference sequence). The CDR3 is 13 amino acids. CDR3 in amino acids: CASSFGGGAGAFF. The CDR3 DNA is TGTGCCAGCAGCTTTGGAGGTGGGGCAGGAGCTTTCTTT. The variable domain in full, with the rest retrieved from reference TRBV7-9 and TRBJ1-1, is DTGVSQNPRHKITKRGQNVTFRCDPISEHNRLYWYRQTLGQGPEFLTYFQNEAQLEKSRLLSDRFSAERPKGSFSTLEIQRTEQGDSAMYLCASSFGGGAGAFFGQGTRLTVV.

This CDR3 reads CASSETGNTHQPQHF. DNA for the CDR3: TGTGCCAGCAGCGAGACAGGGAACACACATCAGCCCCAGCATTTT. The chain couples TRBV9 to TRBJ1-5; 7 positions agree with TRBD1. This CDR3 contains 15 residues. Trimming removed 3 bases from V and 5 bases from J; junction bases left unmatched: 8. Germline V CDR1 and CDR2: SGDLS, YYNGEE. Complete variable domain (other parts from reference TRBV9 and TRBJ1-5): DSGVTQTPKHLITATGQRVTLRCSPRSGDLSVYWYQQSLDQGLQFLIQYYNGEERAKGNILERFSAQQFPDLHSELNLSSLELGDSALYFCASSETGNTHQPQHFGDGTRLSIL.

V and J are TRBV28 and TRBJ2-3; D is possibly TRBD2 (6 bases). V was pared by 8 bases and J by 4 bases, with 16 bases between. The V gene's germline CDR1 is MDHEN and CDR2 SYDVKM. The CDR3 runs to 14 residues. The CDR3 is CASGFRLVSDTQYF. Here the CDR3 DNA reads TGTGCCAGCGGCTTCCGACTAGTATCAGATACGCAGTATTTT.

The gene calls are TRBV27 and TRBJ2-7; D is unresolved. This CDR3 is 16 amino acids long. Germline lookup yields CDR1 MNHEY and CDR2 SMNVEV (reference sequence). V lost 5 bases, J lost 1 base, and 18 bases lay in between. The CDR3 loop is CASSPSDGLLSYEQYF. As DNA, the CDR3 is TGTGCCAGCAGTCCCTCGGACGGGCTTCTTTCCTACGAGCAGTACTTC.

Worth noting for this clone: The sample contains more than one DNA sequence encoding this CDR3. CDR3 coding DNA: TGTGCCAGCAGAAGGGGGAACACCGGGGAGCTGTTTTTT. This translates into CASRRGNTGELFF. This chain links TRBV7-2 with TRBJ2-2, with D perhaps matching TRBD1 (5 bases). The CDR3 totals 13 residues. Germline values: CDR1 SGHTA, CDR2 FQGNSA. Trimming removed 6 bases at V and 1 base at J, with 6 bases between.

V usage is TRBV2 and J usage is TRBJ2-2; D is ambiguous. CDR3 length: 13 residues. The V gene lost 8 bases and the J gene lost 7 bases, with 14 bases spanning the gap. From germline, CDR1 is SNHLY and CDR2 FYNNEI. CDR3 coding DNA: TGTGCCAGCCTCTCGACCCTCATCGGGGAGCTGTTTTTT. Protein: CASLSTLIGELFF. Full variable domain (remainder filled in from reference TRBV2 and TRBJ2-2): EPEVTQTPSHQVTQMGQEVILRCVPISNHLYFYWYRQILGQKVEFLVSFYNNEISEKSEIFDDQFSVERPDGSNFTLKIRSTKLEDSAMYFCASLSTLIGELFFGEGSRLTVL.

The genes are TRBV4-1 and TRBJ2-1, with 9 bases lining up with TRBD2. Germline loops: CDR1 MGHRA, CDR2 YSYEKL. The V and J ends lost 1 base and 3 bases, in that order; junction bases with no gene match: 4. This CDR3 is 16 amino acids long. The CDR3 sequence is CASSQVLAGVYNEQFF. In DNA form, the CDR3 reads TGCGCCAGCAGCCAAGTGTTAGCGGGAGTCTACAATGAGCAGTTCTTC.

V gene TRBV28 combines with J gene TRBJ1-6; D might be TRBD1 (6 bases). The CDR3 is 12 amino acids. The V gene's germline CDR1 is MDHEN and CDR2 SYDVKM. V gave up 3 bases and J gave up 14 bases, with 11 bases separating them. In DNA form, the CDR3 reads TGTGCCAGCAGTTTCGGTGACAGGTCCCTCCACTTT. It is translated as CASSFGDRSLHF.

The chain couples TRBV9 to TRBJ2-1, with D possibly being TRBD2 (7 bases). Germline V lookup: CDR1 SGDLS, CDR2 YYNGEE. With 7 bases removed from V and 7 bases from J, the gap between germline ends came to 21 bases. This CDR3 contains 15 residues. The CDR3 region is CASALGGGTDNEQFF. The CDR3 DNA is TGTGCCAGCGCCCTAGGGGGGGGAACCGATAATGAGCAGTTCTTC. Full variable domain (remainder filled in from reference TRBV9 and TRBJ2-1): DSGVTQTPKHLITATGQRVTLRCSPRSGDLSVYWYQQSLDQGLQFLIQYYNGEERAKGNILERFSAQQFPDLHSELNLSSLELGDSALYFCASALGGGTDNEQFFGPGTRLTVL.

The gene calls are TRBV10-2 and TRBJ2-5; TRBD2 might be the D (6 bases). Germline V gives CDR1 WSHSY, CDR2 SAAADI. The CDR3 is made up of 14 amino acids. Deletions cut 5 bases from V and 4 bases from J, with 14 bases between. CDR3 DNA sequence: TGCGCCAGCAGTTCGGACGGGGGAGGAGAGACCCAGTACTTC. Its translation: CASSSDGGGETQYF.

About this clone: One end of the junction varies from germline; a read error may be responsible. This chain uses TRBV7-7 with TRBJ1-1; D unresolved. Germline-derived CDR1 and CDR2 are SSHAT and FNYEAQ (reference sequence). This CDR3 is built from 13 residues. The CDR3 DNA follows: TGTGCTAGCAGCTTGCAGATTGGCACTGAAGCTTTCTTT. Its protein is CASSLQIGTEAFF.

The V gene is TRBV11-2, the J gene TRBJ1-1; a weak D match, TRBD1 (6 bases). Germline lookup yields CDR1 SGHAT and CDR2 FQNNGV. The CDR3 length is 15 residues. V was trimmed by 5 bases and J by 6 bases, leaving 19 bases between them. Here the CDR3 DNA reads TGTGCCAGCAGCCCGTCACCCGGGACAATCTCTGAAGCTTTCTTT. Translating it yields CASSPSPGTISEAFF.

The CDR3 is CASSEGARGTDTQYF. CDR3 DNA: TGTGCCAGCAGTGAAGGTGCTAGGGGCACAGATACGCAGTATTTT. The chain recombines TRBV2 with TRBJ2-3; D is unresolved. V gave up 1 base and J gave up 1 base, with 9 bases separating them. CDR1 and CDR2 (germline): SNHLY, FYNNEI. This CDR3 region has 15 residues.

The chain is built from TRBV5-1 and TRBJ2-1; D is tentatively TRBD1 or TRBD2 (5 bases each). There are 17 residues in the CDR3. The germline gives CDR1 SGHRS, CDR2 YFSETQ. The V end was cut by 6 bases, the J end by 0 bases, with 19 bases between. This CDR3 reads CASTPVQVGISYNEQFF. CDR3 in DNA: TGCGCCAGCACCCCGGTACAGGTCGGGATCTCCTACAATGAGCAGTTCTTC. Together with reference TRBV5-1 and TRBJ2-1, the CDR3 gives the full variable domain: KAGVTQTPRYLIKTRGQQVTLSCSPISGHRSVSWYQQTPGQGLQFLFEYFSETQRNKGNFPGRFSGRQFSNSRSEMNVSTLELGDSALYLCASTPVQVGISYNEQFFGPGTRLTVL.